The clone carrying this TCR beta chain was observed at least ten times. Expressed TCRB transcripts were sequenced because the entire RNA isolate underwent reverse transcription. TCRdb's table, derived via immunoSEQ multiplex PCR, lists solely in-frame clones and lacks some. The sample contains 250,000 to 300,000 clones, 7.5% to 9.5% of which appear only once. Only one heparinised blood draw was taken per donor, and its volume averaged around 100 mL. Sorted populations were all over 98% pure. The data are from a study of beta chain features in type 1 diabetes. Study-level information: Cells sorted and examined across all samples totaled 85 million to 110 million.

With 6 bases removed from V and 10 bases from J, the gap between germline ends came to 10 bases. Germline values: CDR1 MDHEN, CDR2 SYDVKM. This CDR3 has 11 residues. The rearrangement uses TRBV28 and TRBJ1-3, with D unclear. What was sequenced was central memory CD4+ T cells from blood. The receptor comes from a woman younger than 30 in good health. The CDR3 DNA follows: TGTGCCAGCAGCGACCATTGGACCATATATTTT. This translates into CASSDHWTIYF.